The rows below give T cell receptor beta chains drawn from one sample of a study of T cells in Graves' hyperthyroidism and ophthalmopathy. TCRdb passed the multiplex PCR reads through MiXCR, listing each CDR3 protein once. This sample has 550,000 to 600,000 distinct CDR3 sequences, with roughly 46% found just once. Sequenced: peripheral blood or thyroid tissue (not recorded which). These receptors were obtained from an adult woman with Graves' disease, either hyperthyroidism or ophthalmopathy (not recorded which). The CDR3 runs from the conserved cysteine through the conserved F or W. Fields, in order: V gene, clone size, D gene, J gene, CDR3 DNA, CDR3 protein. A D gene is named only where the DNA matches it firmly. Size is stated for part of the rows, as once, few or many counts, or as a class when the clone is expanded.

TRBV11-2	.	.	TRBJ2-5	TGTGCCAGCAGTTTATCGGTTGTCGGGCAGCCCCGGGAGACCCAGTACTTC	CASSLSVVGQPRETQYF
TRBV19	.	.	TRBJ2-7	TGTGCCAGTAGTAGGGGACTCTCCCCCAGGGGGGGGCAGTACTTC	CASSRGLSPRGGQYF
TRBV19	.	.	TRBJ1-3	TGTGCCAGTAGGGACGAGAGCTCTGGAAACACCATATATTTT	CASRDESSGNTIYF
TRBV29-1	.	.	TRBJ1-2	TGCAGCGTTTTGGGGGGCGCTCGGGGCTACACCTTC	CSVLGGARGYTF
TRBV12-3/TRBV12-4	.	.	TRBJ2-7	TGTGCCAGCTGCCGGTTTTTACGTCTAAGGGATTCCTCCTACGAGCAGTACTTC	CASCRFLRLRDSSYEQYF
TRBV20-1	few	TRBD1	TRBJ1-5	TGCAGTGCTACCGGGGACAGGGGAAATCAGCCCCAGCATTTT	CSATGDRGNQPQHF
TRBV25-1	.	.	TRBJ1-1	TGTGCCAGCAGCGACGGCAGTATGAACACTGAAGCTTTCTTT	CASSDGSMNTEAFF
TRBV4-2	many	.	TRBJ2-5	TGTGCCAGCAGCCAAGATAAGAGGTGGGAGACCCAGTACTTC	CASSQDKRWETQYF
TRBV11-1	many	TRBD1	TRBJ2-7	TGTGCCAGCAGCTTACCTGGGACAGGGACATCCGAGCAGTACTTC	CASSLPGTGTSEQYF
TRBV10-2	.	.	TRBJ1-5	TGCGCCAGCAGCCCACAGGGAACCCATCAGCCCCAGCATTTT	CASSPQGTHQPQHF
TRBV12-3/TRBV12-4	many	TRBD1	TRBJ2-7	TGTGCCAGCAGAGCTACCGGCAGGGGGCTGGGCGAGCAGTACTTC	CASRATGRGLGEQYF
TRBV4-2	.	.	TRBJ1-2	TGTGCCAGCAGCCAAGGAACTCGCTATGGCTACACCTTC	CASSQGTRYGYTF
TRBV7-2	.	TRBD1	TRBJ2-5	TGTGCCAGCAGCCCGGGACAGGGGGCGATCGAGACCCAGTACTTC	CASSPGQGAIETQYF
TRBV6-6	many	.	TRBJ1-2	TGTGCCAGCCTCAGCGGACAGTATCGTTATGGCTACACCTTC	CASLSGQYRYGYTF
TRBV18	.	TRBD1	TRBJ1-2	TGTGCCAGCTCCCCGGGACAGTCTAACTATGGCTACACCTTC	CASSPGQSNYGYTF
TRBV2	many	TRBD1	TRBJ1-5	TGTGCCAGCGGACAGGGGTACATTAGAAGCAATCAGCCCCAGCATTTT	CASGQGYIRSNQPQHF
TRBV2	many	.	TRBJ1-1	TGTGCCAGCAGTGAGTCAGGGTTCGGCACTGAAGCTTTCTTT	CASSESGFGTEAFF